A selection of T cell receptor beta chains follows, all from one sample in a study of T cells after posttransplantation cyclophosphamide. Some clones are missing from TCRdb's copy, which holds only in-frame ones; the method was immunoSEQ multiplex PCR. The table lists roughly 8,300 clones, roughly 82% of them singletons. This specimen was CD4+ T cells sorted from blood, taken approximately 1,100 days after allogeneic stem cell transplant with posttransplant cyclophosphamide. These receptors were obtained from a female patient aged 40-50 years who received an allogeneic stem cell transplant from a related donor, was CMV-positive, and had no GVHD. The graft donor may account for some of the T cells. Both conserved end residues are part of each CDR3. The order of the fields is V gene, CDR3 protein.

>TRBV9
CASSVVANTEAFF
>TRBV5-1
CASSLAENYGYTF
>TRBV19
CASSIDGVGTGELFF
>TRBV19
CASSIRQGSYEQYF
>TRBV9
CASSVDPVHQETQYF
>TRBV18
CASSPPSGWETQYF
>TRBV7-3
CASSPQGAGELFF
>TRBV7-3
CASSLGEANSPLHF
>TRBV2
CASSINRGLGSYGYTF
>TRBV4-1
CASSQGRAGWINQPQHF
>TRBV11-2
CASSLTGGRFTDYGYTF
>TRBV18
CASSPLGGNTEAFF
>TRBV19
CASSPSRELAVTQETQYF
>TRBV19
CASSRGKYEQYF